A single sample gave rise to the 27 T cell receptor beta chains below, sequenced in a study of Graves' ophthalmopathy and Graves' hyperthyroidism. The sequenced template was RNA, covering the TCR beta CDR3 region. First-round RT-PCR employed HTBI primers, with a second-round multiplex PCR after it. TCRdb reanalysed the multiplex PCR reads using MiXCR and keeps one entry per CDR3 protein. The sample has approximately 460,000 distinct CDR3 sequences, roughly an eighth seen once; the top ten hold over 7.5%. The sample was blood. The origin of the receptors is a young woman with Graves' ophthalmopathy.

On this clonotype: In this CDR3 the conserved last residue, phenylalanine or tryptophan, is missing, so a read error is likely. The chain is built from TRBV10-1 and TRBJ2-7, with 9 bases that match TRBD2. V was clipped by 4 bases and J by 4 bases; unmatched bases: 2. This CDR3 spans 13 amino acids. Germline CDR1 reads WNHNN; CDR2 reads SYGVQD (reference sequence). Here the CDR3 DNA reads TGCGCCAGCAGTGTGGGACTAGCATACGAGCAGTACCTC. As protein: CASSVGLAYEQYL.

This clonotype was recorded at least ten times. The CDR3 here is CASSYSTGGLYGYTF. As DNA, the CDR3 is TGTGCCAGCAGTTACTCAACAGGGGGCCTCTATGGCTACACCTTC. This rearrangement joins TRBV6-5 to TRBJ1-2; 9 bases align to TRBD1. The germline CDR1 and CDR2 sequences are MNHEY and SVGAGI. The CDR3 has 15 amino acids. Trimming took 0 bases from V and 4 from J; bases not matched to a gene: 3.

This clonotype came up many times. This chain uses TRBV27 with TRBJ1-6, with D possibly matching TRBD1 (6 bases). The CDR3 runs 14 residues. V gave up 3 bases and J gave up 10 bases, with 13 bases separating them. Germline loops: CDR1 MNHEY, CDR2 SMNVEV (reference sequence). CDR3 sequence (DNA): TGTGCCAGCAGTTTTAAGGGGGAAGGATCACCCCTCCACTTT. Protein sequence: CASSFKGEGSPLHF.

This clonotype occurred many times. V usage is TRBV28 and J usage is TRBJ1-1; 9 bases agree with TRBD1. Germline-derived CDR1 and CDR2 are MDHEN and SYDVKM. V was pared by 4 bases and J by 2 bases, with 5 bases of the junction left unmatched. The CDR3 loop spans 15 amino acids. The CDR3 region has the DNA TGTGCCAGCAGTTCAGGGGACAGGGCAAACACTGAAGCTTTCTTT. Amino acid sequence: CASSSGDRANTEAFF.

This clonotype came up a few times. The chain combines TRBV6-5 with TRBJ1-5; D possibly corresponds to TRBD1 (6 bases). The CDR3 is 15 amino acids. V lost 2 bases, J lost 5 bases, and 13 bases lay in between. In germline, CDR1 is MNHEY, CDR2 SVGAGI. As DNA, the CDR3 is TGTGCCAGCAGTTACCGGGGGGCGGGTGATCAGCCCCAGCATTTT. This codes for CASSYRGAGDQPQHF.

This clonotype was seen ten or more times. The chain employs TRBV7-2 and TRBJ1-2; D possibly corresponds to TRBD1 (6 bases). The germline gives CDR1 SGHTA, CDR2 FQGNSA. The CDR3 sequence is 13 residues long. V lost 5 bases and J 8 bases, leaving 15 bases between the germline ends. The CDR3 DNA reads as TGTGCCAGCAGCCCCAGGGGAGAGCGGGGCTACACCTTC. Its translation: CASSPRGERGYTF.

This clonotype was seen repeatedly, ten times or more. One junction end does not reproduce the germline sequence, and a read error may be involved. The V and J genes are TRBV6-1 and TRBJ2-7, with 8 bases that match TRBD2. There are 11 residues in the CDR3. CDR1 is MNHNS and CDR2 is SASEGT in the germline V gene. CDR3 sequence reads: CASSELLAEEF. CDR3 sequence (DNA): TGTGCCAGCAGTGAACTACTAGCGGAGGAATTC.

This clonotype occurred many times. The J gene is TRBJ2-5, the V gene TRBV12-3 or TRBV12-4; 10 positions agree with TRBD1. This CDR3 is built from 14 residues. Unmatched junction bases numbered 6, after V lost 6 bases and J lost 5 bases. In DNA form, the CDR3 reads TGTGCCAGCAGCACGACAGGGGGCGACGAGACCCAGTACTTC. Translated: CASSTTGGDETQYF.

This clonotype was seen many times. V usage is TRBV20-1 and J usage is TRBJ1-6; TRBD1 agrees at 8 bases. Germline V gene data show CDR1 as DFQATT and CDR2 as SNEGSKA (reference sequence). This CDR3 region has 14 residues. The ends lost 4 bases at V and 4 bases at J; junction bases unmatched: 3. For the CDR3, the DNA is TGCAGTGCTATGAGGACAGGGTATAATTCACCCCTCCACTTT. Its translation is CSAMRTGYNSPLHF.

This clonotype was recorded a few times. The rearrangement joins TRBV3-1 to TRBJ2-7, with D tentatively TRBD1 (7 bases). CDR1 is LGHDT, CDR2 YNNKEL, per germline (reference sequence). The CDR3 extends over 17 amino acids. V lost 3 bases and J 5 bases, leaving 23 bases between the germline ends. CDR3 residues: CASSQGGFRTGADEQYF. Written as DNA, the CDR3 is TGTGCCAGCAGCCAGGGGGGATTCAGGACAGGTGCCGACGAGCAGTACTTC.

This clonotype was counted many times. The J gene is TRBJ1-5, the V gene TRBV6-1; 8 bases line up with TRBD1. This CDR3 region has 14 residues. Germline lookup yields CDR1 MNHNS and CDR2 SASEGT. V trimming: 6 bases; J trimming: 5 bases; junction bases outside the gene matches: 6. CDR3 nucleotide sequence: TGTGCCAGCAGCGGACAGGGTCTTGATCAGCCCCAGCATTTT. Amino acid sequence: CASSGQGLDQPQHF.

The sample holds a few counts of this clonotype. The chain links TRBV19 to TRBJ2-2; D gene ambiguous. This CDR3 is 14 amino acids long. The germline V gene encodes CDR1 LNHDA and CDR2 SQIVND (reference sequence). Trimming shortened V by 1 base and J by 4 bases, and 7 bases separated the two germline ends. CDR3 bases: TGTGCCAGTAGTATAGGGACCTCCACCGGGGAGCTGTTTTTT. Amino acid sequence: CASSIGTSTGELFF. Full variable domain (outside the CDR3, taken from reference TRBV19 and TRBJ2-2): DGGITQSPKYLFRKEGQNVTLSCEQNLNHDAMYWYRQDPGQGLRLIYYSQIVNDFQKGDIAEGYSVSREKKESFPLTVTSAQKNPTAFYLCASSIGTSTGELFFGEGSRLTVL.

This clonotype was observed many times. The chain joins TRBV24-1 to TRBJ2-5; 7 nucleotides match TRBD2. J gave up 2 bases and V 0 bases, and 8 bases lay outside the gene matches. This CDR3 contains 17 residues. Per germline, CDR1 KGHDR and CDR2 SFDVKD. The CDR3 region has the DNA TGTGCCACCAGTGATTTGAGAGGGGAGGGCAGTCAAGAGACCCAGTACTTC. This encodes CATSDLRGEGSQETQYF.

The genes are TRBV7-9 and TRBJ2-4, with 9 bases that match TRBD2. J gave up 4 bases and V 5 bases, and 12 bases lay outside the gene matches. The germline V gene encodes CDR1 SEHNR and CDR2 FQNEAQ (reference sequence). The CDR3 spans 17 residues. The CDR3 bases are TGTGCCAGCAGCCCCCCCCTAGCGGGGAGGGCTAAAAACATTCAGTACTTC. This codes for CASSPPLAGRAKNIQYF.

This clonotype has at least ten counts. This chain links TRBV27 with TRBJ2-7; TRBD1 agrees at 7 bases. This CDR3 has 16 amino acids. Germline-derived CDR1 and CDR2 are MNHEY and SMNVEV (reference sequence). With 2 bases clipped from V and 0 bases from J, the junction kept 7 bases outside the gene matches. In DNA form, the CDR3 reads TGTGCCAGCAGTTTAAGAGAGGGGGCCCCCTCCTACGAGCAGTACTTC. Protein sequence: CASSLREGAPSYEQYF.

In its sample, this clonotype was seen many times. The chain links TRBV6-1 to TRBJ2-7; 8 bases match TRBD1. The CDR3 contains 14 residues. V trimming: 4 bases; J trimming: 2 bases; junction bases outside the gene matches: 4. CDR1 and CDR2 (germline): MNHNS, SASEGT. The CDR3 loop reads CASSASGGPYEQYF. The CDR3 bases are TGTGCCAGCAGTGCGTCAGGGGGCCCCTACGAGCAGTACTTC.

This clonotype was seen at least ten times. The chain is built from TRBV20-1 and TRBJ2-7; the match to TRBD2 covers 9 bases. The V segment lost 3 bases and the J segment 0 bases; nucleotides outside the gene matches: 18. The CDR3 loop spans 19 amino acids. Germline-derived CDR1 and CDR2 are DFQATT and SNEGSKA (reference sequence). The CDR3 spells CSARDHGSAGGLSSYEQYF. In nucleotides, the CDR3 is TGCAGTGCTAGGGACCATGGATCAGCGGGAGGCCTAAGCTCCTACGAGCAGTACTTC.

This clonotype was observed at least ten times. The rearrangement joins TRBV2 to TRBJ1-1, with 9 positions matching TRBD1. Looked up from germline, CDR1 is SNHLY and CDR2 is FYNNEI. The CDR3 contains 13 residues. V dropped 10 bases and J dropped 5; count of bases not matched to a gene: 8. The CDR3 DNA follows: TGTGCCATCCTACAGGGGGCGAGGACTGAAGCTTTCTTT. Protein: CAILQGARTEAFF.

In its sample, this clonotype was seen many times. The chain couples TRBV20-1 to TRBJ1-5; no reliable D call. The CDR3 is 16 amino acids. Germline V gene sequence: CDR1 DFQATT, CDR2 SNEGSKA (reference sequence). Trimming removed 0 bases at V and 6 bases at J, with 18 bases between. CDR3 DNA sequence: TGCAGTGCTAGAGAACCTTCCCGGGGTACCAGTCAGCCCCAGCATTTT. Protein sequence: CSAREPSRGTSQPQHF.

This clonotype was counted ten times or more. The rearrangement joins TRBV7-6 to TRBJ1-4; TRBD1 is a possible D gene (6 bases). The CDR3 length is 15 residues. Germline loops: CDR1 SGHVS, CDR2 FNYEAQ. Trimming stripped 2 bases from V and 3 bases from J, with 10 bases between. The CDR3: CASSLYREPNEKLFF. The CDR3 nucleotides read TGTGCCAGCAGCTTATACAGGGAACCTAATGAAAAACTGTTTTTT. Filled out from reference TRBV7-6 and TRBJ1-4, the complete variable domain reads GAGVSQSPRYKVTKRGQDVALRCDPISGHVSLYWYRQALGQGPEFLTYFNYEAQQDKSGLPNDRFSAERPEGSISTLTIQRTEQRDSAMYRCASSLYREPNEKLFFGSGTQLSVL.

This clonotype has just a few counts. A much larger clonotype is one base distant, so this may be a read error. The conserved phenylalanine or tryptophan normally closing the CDR3 is absent here, so this likely arose from a read error. The chain combines TRBV15 with TRBJ2-5; 9 nucleotides line up with TRBD2. Germline CDR1 reads LNHNV; CDR2 reads YYDKDF (reference sequence). The CDR3 extends over 16 amino acids. V shed 2 bases and J 3 bases; nucleotides not matched to a gene: 7. The CDR3 nucleotides read TGTGCCACCAGCAGACCTAGCGGGAACACTGAAGAGACCCAGTACCTC. Translated: CATSRPSGNTEETQYL.

This clonotype was counted ten times or more. The chain combines TRBV25-1 with TRBJ1-2, with a possible D match to TRBD1 (6 bases). Trimming stripped 7 bases from V and 7 bases from J, with 10 bases between. This CDR3 spans 11 amino acids. Germline loops: CDR1 MGHDK, CDR2 SYGVNS. As DNA, the CDR3 is TGTGCCAGCACGGGGGGCGGTGGCTACACCTTC. Translation gives CASTGGGGYTF.

At least ten counts were recorded for this clonotype. The rearrangement joins TRBV6-5 to TRBJ2-7; possibly TRBD2 for D (5 bases). V lost 6 bases and J 6 bases, leaving 12 bases between the germline ends. From germline, CDR1 is MNHEY and CDR2 SVGAGI. The CDR3 sequence is 12 residues long. The CDR3 nucleotides read TGTGCCAGCAGCCACGGGGAGTCCGAGCAGTACTTC. It is translated as CASSHGESEQYF.

This clonotype was counted at least ten times. V and J are TRBV20-1 and TRBJ1-6; 8 bases map to TRBD1. The CDR3 spans 15 residues. Per the germline V gene, CDR1 is DFQATT and CDR2 is SNEGSKA (reference sequence). Trimming removed 3 bases from V and 7 bases from J; junction bases left unmatched: 8. CDR3 bases: TGCAGTGCTAGGCAGGGGGCAGGTGGGAATTCACCCCTCCACTTT. It yields the protein CSARQGAGGNSPLHF.

This clonotype was counted at least ten times. The CDR3 protein is CSVRTGSNYGYTF. CDR3 sequence (DNA): TGCAGCGTCCGGACAGGGAGTAACTATGGCTACACCTTC. The rearrangement links TRBV29-1 to TRBJ1-2; 8 bases fit TRBD1. The germline gives CDR1 SQVTM, CDR2 ANQGSEA. The CDR3 totals 13 residues. With 6 bases clipped from V and 1 base from J, the junction kept 4 bases outside the gene matches.

The gene calls are TRBV19 and TRBJ2-7; D gene ambiguous. The CDR3 loop spans 14 amino acids. Trimming stripped 2 bases from V and 5 bases from J, with 13 bases between. From germline, CDR1 is LNHDA and CDR2 SQIVND (reference sequence). The CDR3 DNA sequence: TGTGCCAGTAGTATAACGACGGCCCGGGACGAGCAGTACTTC. Protein product: CASSITTARDEQYF.

In the case of this clonotype: This may stem from a read error, because a much larger clone lies one nucleotide away. Since the CDR3 does not end with the conserved phenylalanine or tryptophan, this likely comes from a read error. The chain employs TRBV12-3 or TRBV12-4 and TRBJ2-2, with 7 bases lining up with TRBD1. V lost 0 bases and J lost 5; bases outside the gene matches: 6. This CDR3 comprises 16 residues. The CDR3 coding sequence is TGTGCCAGCAGTTTAGCGAAGACAGGGAAAACCGGGGAGCTGTTTGTT. Its protein product is CASSLAKTGKTGELFV.